The 11 T cell receptor beta chains in this list originate from one sample, sequenced in a study of T-cell memory formation after mild COVID-19. From the 5' RACE reads, TCRdb called clonotypes with MiXCR, one entry per CDR3 protein. Of roughly 400,000 distinct CDR3 sequences listed, roughly 15% are singletons. Sequenced input: PBMCs or a T cell subset sorted from them (not recorded which). The source of these receptors is a man between 18 and 35 years old who had mild COVID-19 (a few samples of this study predate the infection). Cell type and time point are not known.

This clonotype was counted a few times. This chain joins TRBV30 and TRBJ2-7; D not certain. CDR1 and CDR2 (germline): GTSNPN, SVGIG (reference sequence). Trimming took 0 bases from V and 3 from J, leaving 3 bases between them. The CDR3 has 11 amino acids. DNA of the CDR3: TGTGCCTGGAGTGTGGTCTACGAGCAGTACTTC. This codes for CAWSVVYEQYF.

This clonotype was counted between two and nine times. This chain joins TRBV7-9 and TRBJ2-1, with unresolved D. Deletions cut 5 bases from V and 7 bases from J, with 21 bases between. The CDR3 has 16 residues. Germline CDR1 reads SEHNR; CDR2 reads FQNEAQ (reference sequence). In nucleotides, the CDR3 is TGTGCCAGCAGCCCCCGCCTCCAGGTGGGAACAAATGAGCAGTTCTTC. Translating it yields CASSPRLQVGTNEQFF.

J is TRBJ2-5 and V is TRBV5-1; maybe TRBD1 (6 bases). Trimming took off 0 bases at V and 4 bases at J, with 19 bases between the two ends. CDR1 and CDR2 (germline): SGHRS, YFSETQ. The CDR3 is made up of 17 amino acids. Here the CDR3 reads CASSLAPGQTYTETQYF. The DNA of the CDR3 is TGCGCCAGCAGCTTGGCCCCGGGACAAACCTACACAGAGACCCAGTACTTC.

This clonotype was counted a few times. The V gene is TRBV6-2 or TRBV6-3, the J gene TRBJ2-2, with TRBD1 matching over 7 bases. The CDR3 totals 16 residues. J lost 3 bases, V lost 3 bases, and 7 bases had no gene match. Germline CDR1 MNHEY, CDR2 SVGEGT. CDR3 bases: TGTGCCAGCAGTTATTACCGGGACAGACACACCGGGGAGCTGTTTTTT. Translation: CASSYYRDRHTGELFF.

V usage is TRBV7-3 and J usage is TRBJ2-6; unclear D gene. This CDR3 has 16 residues. Germline assignment: CDR1 SGHTA and CDR2 FQGTGA. Trimming shortened V by 5 bases and J by 1 base, and 12 bases separated the two germline ends. The DNA of the CDR3 is TGTGCCAGCAGCCCCACAGCTAGGTCTGGGGCCAACGTCCTGACTTTC. Protein sequence: CASSPTARSGANVLTF.

The chain carries TRBV4-1 and TRBJ1-1; no clear D gene. From germline, CDR1 is MGHRA and CDR2 YSYEKL. The V and J ends lost 1 base and 0 bases respectively, with 6 bases between them. The CDR3 consists of 14 residues. The CDR3 DNA reads as TGCGCCAGCAGCCAAGGGGTCCTGAACACTGAAGCTTTCTTT. This sequence encodes CASSQGVLNTEAFF.

This clonotype was seen a handful of times. The chain uses TRBV27 and TRBJ2-7; D not resolved. The ends were cut back, 4 bases at V and 5 bases at J, with 9 bases in the middle. Germline-derived CDR1 and CDR2 are MNHEY and SMNVEV (reference sequence). The CDR3 consists of 12 residues. In DNA, the CDR3 is TGTGCCAGCAGTTCCCCACCTGACGAGCAGTACTTC. Its protein product is CASSSPPDEQYF.

The rearrangement uses TRBV6-2 or TRBV6-3 and TRBJ1-2; no reliable D call. Between the trimmed V and J ends, which lost 7 bases and 2 bases, there was a span of 11 bases. Per germline, CDR1 MNHEY and CDR2 SVGEGT. There are 13 residues in the CDR3. The CDR3 loop is CASNLAQNYGYTF. In DNA form, the CDR3 reads TGTGCCAGCAACCTCGCCCAAAACTATGGCTACACCTTC.

This clonotype was seen at least ten times. The rearrangement links TRBV5-5 to TRBJ2-3; D is uncertain. CDR3 length: 13 residues. Per germline, CDR1 SGHKS and CDR2 YYEKEE (reference sequence). The ends were cut back, 6 bases at V and 0 bases at J, with 8 bases in the middle. The CDR3 nucleotides are TGTGCCAGCACGGGTGCTAGCACAGATACGCAGTATTTT. Residues: CASTGASTDTQYF.

This clonotype was picked up a small number of times. The gene calls are TRBV10-3 and TRBJ1-3, with D hard to call. Germline CDR1 and CDR2: ENHRY and SYGVKD. This CDR3 contains 13 residues. Trimming cost V 8 bases and J 5 bases, with 13 bases left between them. The DNA for the CDR3 is TGTGCCATCTACGGCACGCAGCGAAACACCATATATTTT. Translation: CAIYGTQRNTIYF.

This chain connects TRBV5-1 to TRBJ1-6; weak D call: TRBD1 (5 bases). The CDR3 length is 14 residues. V gave up 6 bases and J gave up 6 bases, with 13 bases separating them. Looked up from germline, CDR1 is SGHRS and CDR2 is YFSETQ. CDR3 amino acids: CASKGSLGNSPLHF. CDR3 in DNA: TGCGCCAGCAAGGGGAGCCTGGGTAATTCACCCCTCCACTTT.